This T cell receptor (beta chain) was documented in a study of T-cell reconstitution after alpha-beta-depleted transplantation in children. Study results and limitations: Approximately two months post-transplant, alpha-beta T cells reportedly originated from several hundred expanded graft clones. When one year had passed after transplant, most T-cell counts and diversity came from newly produced T cells. After transplant, high TCRbeta diversity at day 60 in some patients arose from surviving recipient T cells and thymic progenitors.

Trimming removed 6 bases at V and 0 bases at J, with 9 bases between. The CDR3 runs 14 residues. The TCRbeta library was prepared with unique molecular identifiers. TCRdb used MiXCR to reprocess the PCR reads, holding one entry per CDR3 protein. The sample consists of around 960,000 distinct CDR3 sequences, about 26% of them appearing once. Remarks on this clonotype: Its antigen remains unidentified.

The source is a boy in the first two years of life who had a stem cell transplant for SCID, so the T cells may come from the graft donor. The sample in question was PBMCs, mostly from graft donor cells, obtained 360 days after TCRalphabeta/CD19-depleted stem cell transplant. V gene TRBV12-3 or TRBV12-4 combines with J gene TRBJ1-5; tentative D call: TRBD1 (5 bases). CDR3 in DNA: TGTGCCAGCAGCGCTGGGACTAGCAATCAGCCCCAGCATTTT. Its protein is CASSAGTSNQPQHF.